A single sample gave rise to the 32 T cell receptor beta chains below, sequenced in a study of blood T cell repertoires in COVID-19 (dated by TCRdb to 2018 to 2021). Library method: the immunoSEQ multiplex PCR assay. TCRdb holds this immuneACCESS table with in-frame rearrangements only. Some clones are missing; in checked studies, unresolved V genes explain under half, and the rest has no known cause. The sample table shows 75,000 to 100,000 clones, and about 86% are seen once. The leading ten clones occupy roughly 15% of the sample. The specimen was peripheral blood. These receptor sequences come from a human donor in a cohort sampled during active COVID-19.

The gene calls are TRBV28 and TRBJ1-6, with TRBD1 matching over 7 bases. Germline CDR1 reads MDHEN; CDR2 reads SYDVKM. J lost 4 bases, V lost 2 bases, and 2 bases had no gene match. The CDR3 has 15 amino acids. As DNA, the CDR3 is TGTGCCAGCAGTTTACGGACAGGATATAATTCACCCCTCCACTTT. Translating it yields CASSLRTGYNSPLHF.

The J gene is TRBJ2-2, the V gene TRBV2; 9 positions agree with TRBD2. This CDR3 has 17 amino acids. Germline CDR1 SNHLY, CDR2 FYNNEI. V shed 2 bases and J 0 bases; nucleotides not matched to a gene: 4. The CDR3 protein is CASSELSGGPNTGELFF. The DNA for the CDR3 is TGTGCCAGCAGTGAACTTAGCGGGGGACCGAACACCGGGGAGCTGTTTTTT.

The chain joins TRBV6-5 to TRBJ1-5; a weak D match, TRBD1 (6 bases). CDR3 length: 13 amino acids. Germline assignment: CDR1 MNHEY and CDR2 SVGAGI. V lost 7 bases, J lost 6 bases, and 13 bases lay in between. The CDR3: CASKQGMGQPQHF. DNA of the CDR3: TGTGCCAGCAAGCAGGGGATGGGTCAGCCCCAGCATTTT.

The gene calls are TRBV4-1 and TRBJ2-1; no definite D call. The CDR3 spans 12 residues. Germline V lookup: CDR1 MGHRA, CDR2 YSYEKL. Deletions cut 0 bases from V and 10 bases from J, with 7 bases between. The CDR3 DNA is TGCGCCAGCAGCCAAGATGCCGGGGAGCAGTTCTTC. Translated, it gives CASSQDAGEQFF.

This sequence joins TRBV7-8 and TRBJ1-1; D remains ambiguous. The CDR3 length is 12 residues. V lost 5 bases and J 1 base, leaving 5 bases between the germline ends. Germline-derived CDR1 and CDR2 are SGHVS and FQNEAQ. The CDR3 bases are TGTGCCAGCAGCCGACAGAACACTGAAGCTTTCTTT. It yields the protein CASSRQNTEAFF.

The CDR3 bases are TGCGCCAGCAGCCTGACAGGTTCTGGTTACAATGAGCAGTTCTTC. This encodes CASSLTGSGYNEQFF. The gene calls are TRBV5-1 and TRBJ2-1; weak D call: TRBD1 (6 bases). The germline V gene has CDR1 SGHRS and CDR2 YFSETQ. There are 15 residues in the CDR3. Trimming took off 4 bases at V and 4 bases at J, with 15 bases between the two ends.

V is TRBV9 and J is TRBJ1-6, with a tentative D call TRBD1 (5 bases). The CDR3 has 14 residues. Germline assignment: CDR1 SGDLS and CDR2 YYNGEE. V lost 4 bases to trimming and J lost 7 bases, with 12 bases between them. The CDR3 here is CASSFDSVNSPLHF. The CDR3 nucleotides are TGTGCCAGCAGCTTCGACAGTGTCAATTCACCCCTCCACTTT. Using reference TRBV9 and TRBJ1-6 for the parts outside the CDR3, the full variable domain is DSGVTQTPKHLITATGQRVTLRCSPRSGDLSVYWYQQSLDQGLQFLIQYYNGEERAKGNILERFSAQQFPDLHSELNLSSLELGDSALYFCASSFDSVNSPLHFGNGTRLTVT.

The rearrangement links TRBV11-2 to TRBJ2-5, with D tentatively TRBD1 (6 bases). V was pared by 1 base and J by 6 bases, with 9 bases between. The CDR3 loop spans 13 amino acids. Germline V lookup: CDR1 SGHAT, CDR2 FQNNGV. CDR3 DNA sequence: TGTGCCAGCAGCTTAGGAGGGGACAAGACCCAGTACTTC. Translation: CASSLGGDKTQYF.

The gene calls are TRBV7-8 and TRBJ2-1; a weak D match, TRBD1 (6 bases). This CDR3 has 16 residues. V shed 7 bases and J shed 4 bases, with 20 bases lying between them. Germline V gene data show CDR1 as SGHVS and CDR2 as FQNEAQ. The CDR3 coding sequence is TGTGCCAGCATCCCAAGACGGGACAACCAGTACAATGAGCAGTTCTTC. Amino acid sequence: CASIPRRDNQYNEQFF.

The CDR3 reads CAWSSGAARANSPLHF. CDR3 nucleotide sequence: TGTGCCTGGAGTAGTGGGGCAGCTAGGGCGAATTCACCCCTCCACTTT. The chain links TRBV30 to TRBJ1-6; perhaps TRBD1 as D (5 bases). Trimming pared 2 bases from V and 7 bases from J, leaving 18 bases between. Germline CDR1 GTSNPN, CDR2 SVGIG (reference sequence). The CDR3 is 16 amino acids.

The chain employs TRBV28 and TRBJ1-1; 7 positions agree with TRBD1. The CDR3 is 12 residues long. V dropped 5 bases and J dropped 7; count of bases not matched to a gene: 4. Germline V gives CDR1 MDHEN, CDR2 SYDVKM. The CDR3 DNA follows: TGTGCCAGCAGTCGACAGGGCCTTGAAGCTTTCTTT. It is translated as CASSRQGLEAFF. Looking up the rest from reference TRBV28 and TRBJ1-1 gives the full variable domain: DVKVTQSSRYLVKRTGEKVFLECVQDMDHENMFWYRQDPGLGLRLIYFSYDVKMKEKGDIPEGYSVSREKKERFSLILESASTNQTSMYLCASSRQGLEAFFGQGTRLTVV.

The rearrangement links TRBV5-1 to TRBJ2-2; D may be TRBD2 (6 bases). CDR1 SGHRS and CDR2 YFSETQ come from the germline V gene. The CDR3 spans 16 residues. V was clipped by 0 bases and J by 5 bases, with 14 bases between them. The CDR3 protein is CASSLVAGRTTGELFF. CDR3 nucleotide sequence: TGCGCCAGCAGCTTGGTGGCGGGGAGGACGACCGGGGAGCTGTTTTTT. Variable domain in full (rest from reference TRBV5-1 and TRBJ2-2): KAGVTQTPRYLIKTRGQQVTLSCSPISGHRSVSWYQQTPGQGLQFLFEYFSETQRNKGNFPGRFSGRQFSNSRSEMNVSTLELGDSALYLCASSLVAGRTTGELFFGEGSRLTVL.

The rearrangement links TRBV2 to TRBJ1-4; 7 positions agree with TRBD1. Germline loops: CDR1 SNHLY, CDR2 FYNNEI. Trimming took 3 bases from V and 4 from J; bases not matched to a gene: 2. CDR3 length: 14 amino acids. CDR3 nucleotides: TGTGCCAGCAGTGAGGGACAGTTTAATGAAAAACTGTTTTTT. Protein product: CASSEGQFNEKLFF.

The rearrangement joins TRBV7-2 to TRBJ2-7; 7 bases are a match to TRBD2. Near its end, the DNA agrees better with TRBJ2-5, so the J call may be wrong. CDR1 and CDR2 (germline): SGHTA, FQGNSA. This CDR3 comprises 17 residues. The chain's CDR3 is CASSPRGFVGRMETQYF. For the CDR3, the DNA is TGTGCCAGCAGCCCGCGGGGTTTCGTCGGGAGGATGGAGACCCAGTACTTC.

CDR3 bases: TGTGCCAGCAGTCCGCAGGGGACGTACACTGAAGCTTTCTTT. Amino acid sequence: CASSPQGTYTEAFF. This sequence joins TRBV3-1 (or the pseudogene TRBV3-2) and TRBJ1-1, with D maybe TRBD1 (6 bases). Trimming took 6 bases from V and 3 from J, leaving 14 bases between them. The germline V gene encodes CDR1 LGHDT and CDR2 YNNKEL (reference sequence). The CDR3 runs to 14 residues.

The chain carries TRBV7-9 and TRBJ2-3; TRBD1 aligns across 12 bases. V gave up 4 bases and J gave up 4 bases; unmatched junction bases: 6. This CDR3 has 16 amino acids. Germline CDR1 is SEHNR and CDR2 is FQNEAQ (reference sequence). The CDR3: CASSWGTGGISDTQYF. The CDR3 nucleotides read TGTGCCAGCAGCTGGGGGACAGGGGGCATCTCAGATACGCAGTATTTT.

Note on this clone: Other DNA sequences from this sample encode an identical CDR3 as well. The J gene is TRBJ2-7, the V gene TRBV5-1; perhaps TRBD1 as D (7 bases). The CDR3 extends over 15 amino acids. Germline CDR1 reads SGHRS; CDR2 reads YFSETQ. Trimming took off 3 bases at V and 2 bases at J, with 15 bases between the two ends. CDR3 nucleotides: TGCGCCAGCAGCTCCCGGCAGGGGGGAACCTACGAGCAGTACTTC. This codes for CASSSRQGGTYEQYF.

V usage is TRBV11-2 and J usage is TRBJ2-5; 9 bases line up with TRBD2. Germline loops: CDR1 SGHAT, CDR2 FQNNGV. The V and J ends lost 1 base and 2 bases, in that order; junction bases with no gene match: 8. This CDR3 region has 17 residues. The CDR3: CASSLVRLAGSQETQYF. The DNA for the CDR3 is TGTGCCAGCAGCTTAGTAAGGCTAGCGGGGTCTCAAGAGACCCAGTACTTC.

V and J are TRBV6-6 and TRBJ1-1; no clear D gene. The ends were cut back, 4 bases at V and 2 bases at J, with 8 bases in the middle. Germline lookup yields CDR1 MNHNY and CDR2 SVGAGI (reference sequence). CDR3 size: 13 residues. Written as DNA, the CDR3 is TGTGCCAGCAGTTGGTCGGTTAACACTGAAGCTTTCTTT. Translated, it gives CASSWSVNTEAFF.

V is TRBV7-2 and J is TRBJ2-1, with 10 bases fitting TRBD2. The CDR3 contains 17 residues. CDR1 SGHTA and CDR2 FQGNSA come from the germline V gene. V dropped 4 bases and J dropped 4; count of bases not matched to a gene: 10. CDR3 in amino acids: CASSWRSSGRAYNEQFF. CDR3 nucleotide sequence: TGTGCCAGCAGCTGGAGATCAAGCGGGAGGGCTTACAATGAGCAGTTCTTC. Supplemented by reference TRBV7-2 and TRBJ2-1, the full variable domain reads GAGVSQSPSNKVTEKGKDVELRCDPISGHTALYWYRQSLGQGLEFLIYFQGNSAPDKSGLPSDRFSAERTGGSVSTLTIQRTQQEDSAVYLCASSWRSSGRAYNEQFFGPGTRLTVL.

This clone was seen once. The V gene is TRBV29-1, the J gene TRBJ2-5, with D perhaps TRBD1 (6 bases). CDR1 is SQVTM, CDR2 ANQGSEA, per germline. The CDR3 extends over 12 amino acids. Trimming took off 4 bases at V and 5 bases at J, with 11 bases between the two ends. The CDR3 DNA reads TGCAGCGTTGGAAGGCAGGGGGAGACCCAGTACTTC. It translates to CSVGRQGETQYF.

V usage is TRBV28 and J usage is TRBJ2-2, with 9 positions matching TRBD2. Unmatched junction bases numbered 4, after V lost 7 bases and J lost 1 base. Germline V CDR1 and CDR2: MDHEN, SYDVKM. The CDR3 is made up of 15 amino acids. The CDR3 reads CASKLAGVNTGELFF. CDR3 coding DNA: TGTGCCAGCAAGTTAGCGGGAGTGAACACCGGGGAGCTGTTTTTT.

The rearrangement joins TRBV6-5 to TRBJ1-2, with a possible D match to TRBD1 (5 bases). Germline V gives CDR1 MNHEY, CDR2 SVGAGI. V shed 6 bases and J shed 7 bases, with 18 bases lying between them. The CDR3 contains 14 residues. CDR3 in amino acids: CASRNWEGLRGYTF. In DNA form, the CDR3 reads TGTGCCAGCAGAAACTGGGAGGGGCTTCGTGGCTACACCTTC.

This chain uses TRBV30 with TRBJ2-5; perhaps TRBD2 as D (5 bases). Germline V gives CDR1 GTSNPN, CDR2 SVGIG (reference sequence). The CDR3 has 13 amino acids. Trimming stripped 6 bases from V and 4 bases from J, with 15 bases between. The DNA of the CDR3 is TGTGCCTGTTCGGGCCCTGGAGGAGAGACCCAGTACTTC. Residues: CACSGPGGETQYF. The variable domain in full, completed from reference TRBV30 and TRBJ2-5, reads SQTIHQWPATLVQPVGSPLSLECTVEGTSNPNLYWYRQAAGRGLQLLFYSVGIGQISSEVPQNLSASRPQDRQFILSSKKLLLSDSGFYLCACSGPGGETQYFGPGTRLLVL.

The chain combines TRBV6-5 with TRBJ1-6; TRBD1 is a possible D gene (5 bases). Germline CDR1 reads MNHEY; CDR2 reads SVGAGI. Trimming removed 5 bases at V and 7 bases at J, with 12 bases between. The CDR3 runs 14 residues. In DNA, the CDR3 is TGTGCCAGCAGTCAGCAGGGAGGGAATTCACCCCTCCACTTT. Translating gives CASSQQGGNSPLHF.

This clone has just a few counts. This rearrangement joins TRBV28 to TRBJ1-1, with 9 bases identical to TRBD1. This CDR3 spans 15 amino acids. Trimming cost V 2 bases and J 5 bases; bases outside gene matches: 6. Per the germline V gene, CDR1 is MDHEN and CDR2 is SYDVKM. The CDR3 sequence: CASSLNGQGWTEAFF. In DNA form, the CDR3 reads TGTGCCAGCAGTTTAAACGGACAGGGGTGGACTGAAGCTTTCTTT.

The chain recombines TRBV27 with TRBJ1-6, with D tentatively TRBD1 (5 bases). V gave up 3 bases and J gave up 11 bases, with 11 bases separating them. CDR3 length: 13 amino acids. Germline V lookup: CDR1 MNHEY, CDR2 SMNVEV (reference sequence). The CDR3 sequence is CASSFRTNPPLHF. In DNA form, the CDR3 reads TGTGCCAGCAGTTTTCGGACAAACCCACCCCTCCACTTT.

The gene calls are TRBV4-2 and TRBJ1-1; 11 bases agree with TRBD1. The CDR3 has 16 amino acids. Germline CDR1 LGHNA, CDR2 YNFKEQ. V shed 4 bases, J shed 1 base, and the junction held 5 bases outside the gene matches. Here the CDR3 DNA reads TGTGCCAGCAGCCCGAGGACAGGGGGCAGGAACACTGAAGCTTTCTTT. Translation gives CASSPRTGGRNTEAFF.

The rearrangement joins TRBV5-4 to TRBJ2-5; 9 bases are shared with TRBD2. The CDR3 loop spans 16 amino acids. Germline CDR1 SGHNT, CDR2 YYREEE (reference sequence). The J segment lost 2 bases and the V segment lost 0 bases, leaving 5 bases of the junction unmatched. The CDR3 nucleotides read TGTGCCAGCAGCTTGGCGTTGACTAGCGGTCAAGAGACCCAGTACTTC. Amino acid sequence: CASSLALTSGQETQYF.

The rearrangement uses TRBV19 and TRBJ1-5; D might be TRBD1 (6 bases). Germline CDR1 is LNHDA and CDR2 is SQIVND (reference sequence). The CDR3 length is 19 residues. The ends were cut back, 6 bases at V and 0 bases at J, with 24 bases in the middle. CDR3 DNA sequence: TGTGCCAGTAGCGATTCGGGACACCGGTCCCCTTATAGCAATCAGCCCCAGCATTTT. Protein sequence: CASSDSGHRSPYSNQPQHF.

The CDR3: CASSVGYGGETQYF. The CDR3 DNA reads TGTGCCAGCAGCGTAGGTTACGGGGGGGAGACCCAGTACTTC. The chain links TRBV9 to TRBJ2-5, with 7 nucleotides matching TRBD2. The V and J ends lost 0 bases and 5 bases, in that order; junction bases with no gene match: 4. CDR3 length: 14 amino acids. Germline loops: CDR1 SGDLS, CDR2 YYNGEE. The full variable domain, its missing parts supplied by reference TRBV9 and TRBJ2-5, is DSGVTQTPKHLITATGQRVTLRCSPRSGDLSVYWYQQSLDQGLQFLIQYYNGEERAKGNILERFSAQQFPDLHSELNLSSLELGDSALYFCASSVGYGGETQYFGPGTRLLVL.

The J gene is TRBJ1-1, the V gene TRBV6-6, with D perhaps matching TRBD1 (5 bases). The CDR3 is made up of 13 amino acids. Germline CDR1 and CDR2: MNHNY and SVGAGI (reference sequence). Trimming left V 6 bases short and J 6 bases short, with 14 bases between. CDR3 residues: CASRTVPRPEAFF. The CDR3 coding sequence is TGTGCCAGCAGGACAGTTCCGCGACCTGAAGCTTTCTTT.